The rows below give T cell receptor beta chains drawn from one sample of a study of long-term antiretroviral therapy in people with HIV. Repertoires were generated with immunoSEQ multiplex PCR, while TCRdb's copy carries only in-frame clones and drops some. Seen here are under 20,000 clones, about three quarters observed once, and the top ten hold roughly 15%. Sequencing used unsorted PBMCs, obtained 2.1 years before starting antiretroviral therapy. The receptor source for this set is a man in his thirties or forties with HIV. Both conserved end residues are trimmed from each CDR3. Part of the rows lack a size; the others show once, few, many or a class for expanded clones.

clone_size j_call v_call cdr3_aa
once TRBJ2-2 TRBV5-1 ASSVGIANTGELF
. TRBJ1-1 TRBV6-5 ASSYSSEPLREAF
once TRBJ2-5 TRBV4-1 ASSQDWGGSAETQY
. TRBJ1-2 TRBV5-4 ASSLRQAGYT
. TRBJ2-7 TRBV15 ATSRGDRPYEQY
. TRBJ1-3 TRBV2 ASSERGRQGGNTIY
. TRBJ2-1 TRBV6-4 ASSEGTSGSTEQF
. TRBJ2-7 TRBV11-2 ASRQTGGAGEQY
. TRBJ2-5 TRBV5-1 ASSTGQLEETQY
. TRBJ1-2 TRBV29-1 SVQGGPQANYGYT
few TRBJ1-3 TRBV7-2 ASSTGHSSGNTIY
. TRBJ2-3 TRBV7-3 ASSDNTDTQY
. TRBJ1-1 TRBV5-1 ASSSGPTLGNTEAF
. TRBJ2-7 TRBV19 ASRRSGTGTHEQY
. TRBJ2-7 TRBV4-1 ASSPRDRGPTYEQY
once TRBJ2-2 TRBV7-9 ASSWDNTNTGELF
. TRBJ2-7 TRBV27 ASSLADSYEQY
. TRBJ2-5 TRBV25-1 ASSSGRARETQY
. TRBJ1-2 TRBV6-1 ASTYNRDRVLGYT
medium-sized TRBJ1-4 TRBV11-2 ASSAGQAIIGEKLF
few TRBJ2-7 TRBV19 ASSIDGTGHSYEQY
. TRBJ2-5 TRBV9 AVGHRAEETQY
once TRBJ2-7 TRBV28 ASSVPGGEQY
. TRBJ2-7 TRBV7-2 ASSLEYEQY
once TRBJ2-5 TRBV5-4 ASSLDRVEGTQY
. TRBJ2-1 TRBV6-6 ASSSGTLSYNEQF